What follows is one TCR beta chain and its context. The specificity of this receptor is unknown. The DNA is omitted, as the CDR3 cannot be located on it reliably, and the CDR3 follows TCRdb's listing. This entry belongs to a study of blood T cell repertoires in COVID-19 (TCRdb year 2020). Regarding the research as a whole: Samples from collaborators originated in the United States, Italy and Spain and spanned both the acute and convalescent phases of COVID-19. The prospective study material was composed of cDNA or gDNA derived from T cells, B-cell-depleted T cells, or PBMCs. Subjects who had been exposed to COVID-19, were actively infected with it, or had recovered from it provided the deeply sampled blood TCRbeta repertoires that made up the dataset. The repertoires were released in a freely available public database meant as a resource for research on the immune response to SARS-CoV-2. The samples were drawn from the first 160 participants of the ongoing ImmuneRACE study and from 1,254 subjects provided by 6 global collaborators. A de-identified subject ID, COVID-19 status, age in years and sex were almost always included in the sample metadata. Where available, HLA class I and class II types were obtained from metadata supplied by the sample provider rather than from assay-based typing. Broader findings and caveats from the paper: How much clinical and demographic metadata was included differed by source and by participant, and the metadata was provided uncurated.

In the prospective study, participants were roughly 18 to 89 years old, resided in about two dozen geographic areas of the United States, and were enrolled through a virtual design. To assign participants to cohorts, the prospective study relied on clinical history that participants themselves reported in a screening survey and a study questionnaire. Exposed participants had been in contact with someone with a PCR-confirmed or clinician-diagnosed COVID-19 case within 2 weeks of study entry. Mobile phlebotomists in the prospective study collected whole blood, serum and a nasopharyngeal or oropharyngeal swab from every participant. Over an approximately two-month period, participants in the prospective study had the option of providing additional blood draws and questionnaires. Before DNA extraction, prospective study blood samples were shipped either frozen or at room temperature. The CDR3 numbers 9 residues from cysteine through phenylalanine. From the germline V gene, CDR1 is SQVTM and CDR2 is ANQGSEA.

The immunoSEQ Assay, a bias-controlled multiplex PCR, was used to amplify TCRbeta CDR3 regions from genomic DNA. Concerning the study's data processing: Within the assay, amplification of reference gene primers was used to estimate how many nucleated cells each sample contained. To quantify the absolute abundance of each unique TCRbeta CDR3 rearrangement, sequence reads were collapsed and filtered. For each sample, productive Simpson clonality was calculated as the square root of Simpson's diversity index across productive rearrangements. Here the immuneACCESS table is served through TCRdb, limited to in-frame sequences with V and J called. Missing clones are a known gap in these copies; in checked studies unresolved V genes cover under half, and the rest lacks a known reason. V and J calls plus clone size are reproduced from that table; the DNA served to infer D and trimming. A total of 250,000 or so clones appear in this sample, approximately 89% of them only once. Around 3.1% of the sample is in the top ten clones.

The V and J segments used are TRBV29-1 and TRBJ1-1. This receptor was identified in a woman aged 40 to 55 who had been exposed to COVID-19. Sequencing input: PBMCs or T cells enriched from blood (not recorded which). The CDR3 is CSVGGGSFF.